Each of the 15 T cell receptor beta chains below was sequenced from the same sample in a study of Ad26.COV2.S vaccination and SARS-CoV-2 variants. Only in-frame clones appear in the TCRdb table, and some are missing; sequencing was by immunoSEQ multiplex PCR. The sample has about 100,000 clones, 60% to 85% seen once. The sample was peripheral blood, taken after recovery from COVID-19. The receptor set was obtained from a human donor who had recovered from COVID-19.

This clone came up once. J is TRBJ1-1 and V is TRBV13; D unresolved. The CDR3 length is 13 residues. CDR1 PRHDT and CDR2 FYEKMQ come from the germline V gene (reference sequence). V lost 5 bases to trimming and J lost 1 base, with 8 bases between them. The CDR3 DNA follows: TGTGCCAGCAGCCCCAGGAGGAACACTGAAGCTTTCTTT. It is translated as CASSPRRNTEAFF.

The chain couples TRBV2 to TRBJ2-6, with 9 positions matching TRBD1. This CDR3 spans 13 amino acids. V trimming: 9 bases; J trimming: 7 bases; junction bases outside the gene matches: 4. Germline assignment: CDR1 SNHLY and CDR2 FYNNEI. CDR3 in DNA: TGTGCCAGTCGGACAGGGGTAGCCAACGTCCTGACTTTC. Protein product: CASRTGVANVLTF.

This chain uses TRBV9 with TRBJ2-5; tentative D call: TRBD1 (7 bases). The V end lost 0 bases, the J end lost 4 bases, and 19 bases lay between the germline ends. The germline V gene encodes CDR1 SGDLS and CDR2 YYNGEE. The length of the CDR3 is 17 residues. The CDR3 nucleotides are TGTGCCAGCAGCGTAGAGGGAGGCAGGGGGTTAGGAGAGACCCAGTACTTC. Amino acid sequence: CASSVEGGRGLGETQYF.

As for this clone: One end of the junction is discordant with germline, which a read error may explain. This sequence joins TRBV28 and TRBJ2-7; unclear D gene. The CDR3 totals 12 residues. Per the germline V gene, CDR1 is MDHEN and CDR2 is SYDVKM. The CDR3 DNA follows: TGTGCCACCAGTTTACGAAGGTACGAGCAGTACTTC. Encoded protein: CATSLRRYEQYF. The full variable domain, rest sourced from reference TRBV28 and TRBJ2-7, is DVKVTQSSRYLVKRTGEKVFLECVQDMDHENMFWYRQDPGLGLRLIYFSYDVKMKEKGDIPEGYSVSREKKERFSLILESASTNQTSMYLCATSLRRYEQYFGPGTRLTVT.

V usage is TRBV30 and J usage is TRBJ1-4; 7 bases line up with TRBD1. Germline V gene lookup returns CDR1 GTSNPN and CDR2 SVGIG (reference sequence). The J segment lost 5 bases and the V segment lost 2 bases, leaving 5 bases of the junction unmatched. The CDR3 has 14 amino acids. The CDR3 region has the DNA TGTGCCTGGAGTCGCACAGGGGCCAATGAAAAACTGTTTTTT. Translation gives CAWSRTGANEKLFF. The variable domain in full, completed from reference TRBV30 and TRBJ1-4, reads SQTIHQWPATLVQPVGSPLSLECTVEGTSNPNLYWYRQAAGRGLQLLFYSVGIGQISSEVPQNLSASRPQDRQFILSSKKLLLSDSGFYLCAWSRTGANEKLFFGSGTQLSVL.

CDR3 region: CASSYSRQGEEKLFF. CDR3 nucleotides: TGTGCCAGCAGTTACTCCCGACAGGGTGAAGAAAAACTGTTTTTT. J is TRBJ1-4 and V is TRBV6-5; 7 bases line up with TRBD1. There are 15 residues in the CDR3. Germline CDR1 is MNHEY and CDR2 is SVGAGI. Losses at the gene ends were 0 bases for V and 8 bases for J; bases not matched to a gene: 6.

The chain carries TRBV5-6 and TRBJ2-7; D not certain. The V end lost 1 base, the J end lost 5 bases, and 13 bases lay between the germline ends. CDR3 length: 14 amino acids. The germline V gene has CDR1 SGHDT and CDR2 YYEEEE. CDR3 in DNA: TGTGCCAGCAGCTTGCGTCGGAATGCTCACGAGCAGTACTTC. It specifies CASSLRRNAHEQYF.

The chain couples TRBV24-1 to TRBJ1-5; maybe TRBD1 (6 bases). This CDR3 comprises 14 residues. Germline V gives CDR1 KGHDR, CDR2 SFDVKD. Trimming left V 6 bases short and J 4 bases short, with 12 bases between. The DNA for the CDR3 is TGTGCCACCAGTTCAGGGGTCGGTAATCAGCCCCAGCATTTT. Protein sequence: CATSSGVGNQPQHF.

The CDR3 sequence: CASSARTSGGREQFF. CDR3 nucleotide sequence: TGTGCCAGTAGTGCCAGGACTAGCGGGGGGCGGGAGCAGTTCTTC. J is TRBJ2-1 and V is TRBV19; 14 bases are shared with TRBD2. This CDR3 comprises 15 residues. The V gene's germline CDR1 is LNHDA and CDR2 SQIVND (reference sequence). V lost 5 bases and J lost 10; bases outside the gene matches: 7.

The chain links TRBV5-1 to TRBJ2-1; D unresolved. Trimming stripped 6 bases from V and 7 bases from J, with 14 bases between. CDR1 and CDR2 from the germline V gene are SGHRS and YFSETQ. The CDR3 spans 13 residues. CDR3 nucleotides: TGCGCCAGCAAAGAGCCCAGTGCGAATGAGCAGTTCTTC. It encodes CASKEPSANEQFF. The full variable domain, its missing parts supplied by reference TRBV5-1 and TRBJ2-1, is KAGVTQTPRYLIKTRGQQVTLSCSPISGHRSVSWYQQTPGQGLQFLFEYFSETQRNKGNFPGRFSGRQFSNSRSEMNVSTLELGDSALYLCASKEPSANEQFFGPGTRLTVL.

The rearrangement links TRBV2 to TRBJ2-7; unclear D gene. V lost 11 bases and J 5 bases, leaving 25 bases between the germline ends. From germline, CDR1 is SNHLY and CDR2 FYNNEI. This CDR3 is built from 15 residues. The CDR3 nucleotides are TGTGCCGTCTCCCCAGGACCCAGTACGAAGAACGAGCAGTACTTC. Amino acids: CAVSPGPSTKNEQYF.

V gene TRBV9 combines with J gene TRBJ2-1; 7 positions agree with TRBD1. Germline values: CDR1 SGDLS, CDR2 YYNGEE. The V segment lost 4 bases and the J segment 7 bases; nucleotides outside the gene matches: 11. CDR3 length: 15 amino acids. In nucleotides, the CDR3 is TGTGCCAGCAGCCTAACCGGGACAGCTAAAAATGAGCAGTTCTTC. Its translation is CASSLTGTAKNEQFF.

The J gene is TRBJ1-6, the V gene TRBV28; 9 nucleotides line up with TRBD1. With V trimmed by 6 bases and J by 10 bases, 16 bases remained unmatched. This CDR3 spans 17 amino acids. Germline V gives CDR1 MDHEN, CDR2 SYDVKM. The chain's CDR3 is CASSPPSGTGLKSPLHF. Here the CDR3 DNA reads TGTGCCAGCAGCCCCCCCTCCGGGACAGGGCTTAAGTCACCCCTCCACTTT.

This clone was observed a few times. This chain joins TRBV10-2 and TRBJ2-2; no clear D. The CDR3 consists of 11 residues. The V and J ends lost 9 bases and 8 bases respectively, with 10 bases between them. In germline, CDR1 is WSHSY, CDR2 SAAADI. Written as DNA, the CDR3 is TGCGCCAGTACCGAGCTGGGGGAGCTGTTTTTT. This translates into CASTELGELFF.

This chain connects TRBV5-1 to TRBJ1-1; TRBD1 might be the D (6 bases). V was clipped by 4 bases and J by 3 bases, with 10 bases between them. There are 13 residues in the CDR3. Germline CDR1 SGHRS, CDR2 YFSETQ. This chain's CDR3 is CASSGGQYTEAFF. The CDR3 nucleotides are TGCGCCAGCAGCGGTGGACAGTACACTGAAGCTTTCTTT.